This TCR beta chain was sequenced in a study of shared clonotypes between healthy human individuals. The deep-level immunoSEQ assay was used. Libraries were prepared by immunoSEQ multiplex PCR; TCRdb keeps only in-frame clonotypes and omits some of them. The sample carries a few million clones, approximately 92% recorded once. In germline, CDR1 is SNHLY, CDR2 FYNNEI. The CDR3 has 14 residues. The V and J ends lost 8 bases and 7 bases, in that order; junction bases with no gene match: 11. The specimen was naive CD4+ T cells sorted from blood. This sample's subset: CD45RA+ positively selected. The chain carries TRBV2 and TRBJ2-5; 9 nucleotides line up with TRBD1. The sequence derives from a man between 18 and 35 years old in good health. The CDR3 nucleotides are TGTGCCAGCTTCTTCCGGGACAGGGCGGGGACCCAGTACTTC. Amino acid sequence: CASFFRDRAGTQYF.